This T cell receptor (beta chain) originates from a study of blood T cell repertoires in COVID-19 (dated by TCRdb to the early 2020s). Turning to the overall study: Samples from collaborators originated in the United States, Italy and Spain and spanned both the acute and convalescent phases of COVID-19. Subjects who had been exposed to COVID-19, were actively infected with it, or had recovered from it provided the deeply sampled blood TCRbeta repertoires that made up the dataset. The repertoires were released in a freely available public database meant as a resource for research on the immune response to SARS-CoV-2. The material from the prospective study consisted of cDNA or gDNA derived from T cells, B-cell-depleted T cells, or PBMCs. Where available, HLA class I and class II types were taken from metadata supplied by the sample provider and were not determined by assay-based typing. Samples came from the ongoing ImmuneRACE study (first 160 participants) plus 1,254 subjects from 6 global collaborators. Nearly every sample came with metadata listing a de-identified subject ID, COVID-19 status, age in years and sex. General findings and caveats noted by the study authors: The amount of clinical and demographic metadata varied by source and participant and was provided uncurated.

In the prospective study, participants were roughly 18 to 90 years old, resided in fewer than 25 geographic areas of the United States, and were enrolled through a virtual design. In the prospective study, participants were assigned to cohorts based on the clinical history participants reported in a screening survey and a study questionnaire. Recovered participants in ImmuneRACE Cohort 3 were defined as having two consecutive negative NP/OP PCR tests, clearance from a healthcare professional, or resolution of symptoms. In the prospective study, whole blood, serum and a nasopharyngeal or oropharyngeal swab were collected from each participant by mobile phlebotomists. Additional blood draws and questionnaires over an approximately two-month period could optionally be provided by prospective study participants. Before DNA extraction, prospective study blood samples were shipped either frozen or at room temperature.

TCRbeta CDR3 regions were amplified from genomic DNA by means of the immunoSEQ Assay, a bias-controlled multiplex PCR. The published analysis was carried out like this. The number of nucleated cells in each sample was estimated from the amplification of reference gene primers within the assay. To quantify the absolute abundance of each unique TCRbeta CDR3 rearrangement, sequence reads were collapsed and filtered. For each sample, productive Simpson clonality was calculated by taking the square root of Simpson's diversity index across productive rearrangements. TCRdb provides this immuneACCESS table in a form limited to in-frame rearrangements. Some clones are lacking; in checked studies, under half of them reflect an unresolved V gene, and why the rest are absent is not known. The D gene and trimming were derived from the DNA, and the V and J assignments and clone size from that table. In all, the sample holds a few hundred thousand clones, and around 83% of those were seen once. The top ten clones comprise about 4.8% of the sample.

CDR3 length: 14 amino acids, cysteine to phenylalanine. Just the 42-base CDR3 DNA is kept, in frame starting at base 1. The junction shows trimming of 2 bases on V and 1 base on J, plus 8 bases between the germline ends. CDR1 and CDR2 (MNHEY, SVGAGI) derive from the germline V gene. Note on this clone: Its antigen is currently not known. No clone much larger than this one lies a single base away; base qualities are absent.

The rearranged segments are TRBV6-5 and TRBJ1-1; a tentative D match to TRBD1 spans 5 bases. Input material: PBMCs or T cells enriched from blood (not recorded which). The sequence was collected from a woman in her 50s who had recovered from COVID-19. In nucleotide form, the sequence is TGTGCCAGCAGTTACACCACAGGGAACACTGAAGCTTTCTTT. The encoded protein is CASSYTTGNTEAFF.